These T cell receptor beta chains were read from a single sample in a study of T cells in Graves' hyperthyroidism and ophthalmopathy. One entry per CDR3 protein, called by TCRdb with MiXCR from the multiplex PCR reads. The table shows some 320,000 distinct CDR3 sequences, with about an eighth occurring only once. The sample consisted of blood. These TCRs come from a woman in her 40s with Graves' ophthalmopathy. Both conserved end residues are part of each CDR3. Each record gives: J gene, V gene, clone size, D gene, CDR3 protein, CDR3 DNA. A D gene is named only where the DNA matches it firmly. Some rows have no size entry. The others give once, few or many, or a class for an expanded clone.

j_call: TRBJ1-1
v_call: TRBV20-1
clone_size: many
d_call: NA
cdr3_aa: CSARGTQNTEAFF
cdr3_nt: TGCAGTGCTAGGGGGACACAGAACACTGAAGCTTTCTTT

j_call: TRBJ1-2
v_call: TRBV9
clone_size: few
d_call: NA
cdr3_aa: CASSVGRTNYGYTF
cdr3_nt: TGTGCCAGCAGCGTGGGACGGACTAACTATGGCTACACCTTC

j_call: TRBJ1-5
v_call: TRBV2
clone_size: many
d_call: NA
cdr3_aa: CASNRVSNQPQHF
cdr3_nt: TGTGCCAGCAACAGGGTTAGCAATCAGCCCCAGCATTTT

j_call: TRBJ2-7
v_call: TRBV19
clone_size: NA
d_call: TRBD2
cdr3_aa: CASSMTSGTPEQYF
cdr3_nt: TGTGCCAGTAGTATGACTAGCGGGACCCCGGAGCAGTACTTC

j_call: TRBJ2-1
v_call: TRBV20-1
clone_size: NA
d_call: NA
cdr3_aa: CSAPGAGSYNEQFF
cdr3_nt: TGCAGTGCGCCGGGAGCGGGCTCCTACAATGAGCAGTTCTTC

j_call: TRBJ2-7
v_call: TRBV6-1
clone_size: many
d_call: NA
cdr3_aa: CASSESGTYEQYF
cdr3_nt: TGCGCCAGCAGTGAATCGGGAACCTACGAGCAGTACTTC

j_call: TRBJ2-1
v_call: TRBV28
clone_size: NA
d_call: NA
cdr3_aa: CASSREGYDNEQFF
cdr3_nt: TGTGCCAGCAGCCGGGAAGGGTACGACAATGAGCAGTTCTTC

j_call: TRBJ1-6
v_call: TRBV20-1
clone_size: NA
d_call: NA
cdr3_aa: CSARDSPPSPLHF
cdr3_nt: TGCAGTGCTAGAGATTCTCCACCTTCACCCCTCCACTTT

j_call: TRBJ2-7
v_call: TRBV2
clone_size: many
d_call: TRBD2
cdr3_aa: CASTGLANEQYF
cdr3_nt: TGTGCCAGTACGGGACTAGCCAACGAGCAGTACTTC

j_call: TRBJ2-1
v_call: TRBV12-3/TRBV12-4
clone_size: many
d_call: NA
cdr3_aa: CASSSSGYNEQFF
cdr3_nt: TGTGCCAGCAGTTCTTCAGGGTACAATGAGCAGTTCTTC

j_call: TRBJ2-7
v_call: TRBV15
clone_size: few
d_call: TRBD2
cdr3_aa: CATSRESTSGVFYEQYF
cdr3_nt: TGTGCCACCAGCAGAGAATCGACTAGCGGGGTCTTCTACGAGCAGTACTTC

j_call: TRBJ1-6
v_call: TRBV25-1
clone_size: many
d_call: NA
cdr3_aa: CASSDRRNSPLHF
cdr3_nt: TGTGCCAGCAGCGACAGGAGGAATTCACCCCTCCACTTT

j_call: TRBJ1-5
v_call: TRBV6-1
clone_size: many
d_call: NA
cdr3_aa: CASSELETSNQPQHF
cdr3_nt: TGTGCCAGCAGTGAACTGGAGACGAGCAATCAGCCCCAGCATTTT

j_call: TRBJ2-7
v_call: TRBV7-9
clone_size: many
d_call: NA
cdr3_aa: CASSLGFDEQYF
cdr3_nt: TGTGCCAGCAGCTTAGGGTTTGACGAGCAGTACTTC

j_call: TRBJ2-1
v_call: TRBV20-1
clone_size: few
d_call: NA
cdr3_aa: CSARVGGLRGEQFF
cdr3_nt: TGCAGTGCTAGAGTTGGGGGGCTCCGGGGTGAGCAGTTCTTC

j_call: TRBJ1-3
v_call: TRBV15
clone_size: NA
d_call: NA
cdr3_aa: CATSRAQFSGNTIYF
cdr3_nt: TGTGCCACCAGCAGAGCACAGTTCTCTGGAAACACCATATATTTT

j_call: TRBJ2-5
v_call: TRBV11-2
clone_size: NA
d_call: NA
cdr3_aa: CASSYLGGRAETQYF
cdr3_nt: TGTGCCAGCAGCTACCTTGGGGGGCGGGCAGAGACCCAGTACTTC

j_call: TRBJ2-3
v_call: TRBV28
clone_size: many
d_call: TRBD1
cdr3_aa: CATSLRDRQYF
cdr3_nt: TGTGCCACCTCGTTAAGGGACAGGCAGTATTTT

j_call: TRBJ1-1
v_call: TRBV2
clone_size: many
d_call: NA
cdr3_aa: CASRGTGPGEAFF
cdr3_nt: TGTGCCAGCAGGGGGACGGGGCCGGGTGAAGCTTTCTTT

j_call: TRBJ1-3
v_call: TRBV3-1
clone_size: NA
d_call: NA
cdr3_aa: CASSQGGNTIYF
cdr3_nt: TGTGCCAGCAGCCAGGGAGGAAACACCATATATTTT

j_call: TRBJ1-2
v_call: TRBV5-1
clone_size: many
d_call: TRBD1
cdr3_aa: CASSLQPGTGDGYTF
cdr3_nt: TGCGCCAGCAGCTTGCAACCCGGGACAGGGGATGGCTACACCTTC

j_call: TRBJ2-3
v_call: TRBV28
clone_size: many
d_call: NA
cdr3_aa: CASRRRSTTDTQYF
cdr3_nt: TGTGCCAGCAGACGCCGTTCCACCACAGATACGCAGTATTTT

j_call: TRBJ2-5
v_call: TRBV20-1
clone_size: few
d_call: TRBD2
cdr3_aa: CSASTGLAGVLETQYF
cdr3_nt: TGCAGTGCTAGCACAGGACTAGCGGGAGTACTGGAGACCCAGTACTTC

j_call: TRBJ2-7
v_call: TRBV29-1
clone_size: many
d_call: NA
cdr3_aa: CSVDRGGEQYF
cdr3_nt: TGCAGCGTTGACAGGGGGGGCGAGCAGTACTTC

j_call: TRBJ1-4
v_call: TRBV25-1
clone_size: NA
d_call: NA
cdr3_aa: CASSGARANEKLFF
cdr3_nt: TGTGCCAGCAGTGGTGCGAGGGCTAATGAAAAACTGTTTTTT

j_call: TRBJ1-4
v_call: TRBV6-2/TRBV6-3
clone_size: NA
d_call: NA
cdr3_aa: CASNRPGTTNEKLFF
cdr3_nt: TGTGCCAGCAACCGTCCCGGGACAACTAATGAAAAACTGTTTTTT

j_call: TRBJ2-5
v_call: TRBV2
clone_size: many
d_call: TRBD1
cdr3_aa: CASSIPTGGYQETQYF
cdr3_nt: TGTGCCAGCAGTATTCCGACAGGGGGTTATCAAGAGACCCAGTACTTC

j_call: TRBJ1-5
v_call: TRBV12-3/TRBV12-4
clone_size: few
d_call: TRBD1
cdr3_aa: CASRKGQWGNQPQHF
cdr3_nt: TGTGCCAGCAGAAAGGGACAGTGGGGCAATCAGCCCCAGCATTTT

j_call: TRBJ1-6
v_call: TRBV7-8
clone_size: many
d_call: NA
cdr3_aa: CASSLGTENSPLHF
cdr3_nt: TGTGCCAGCAGCTTAGGGACCGAAAATTCACCCCTCCACTTT

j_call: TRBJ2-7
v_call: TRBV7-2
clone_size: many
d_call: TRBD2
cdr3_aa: CASSLRRELNEQYF
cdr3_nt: TGTGCCAGCAGCTTACGGCGGGAGCTCAACGAGCAGTACTTC

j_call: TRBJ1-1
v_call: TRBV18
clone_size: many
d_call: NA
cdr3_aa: CASSPTQVNTEAFF
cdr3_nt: TGTGCCAGCTCACCAACCCAGGTGAACACTGAAGCTTTCTTT

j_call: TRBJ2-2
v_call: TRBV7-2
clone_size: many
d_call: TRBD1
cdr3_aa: CASSLGQRTGELFF
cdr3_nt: TGTGCCAGCAGCTTGGGACAGCGCACCGGGGAGCTGTTTTTT

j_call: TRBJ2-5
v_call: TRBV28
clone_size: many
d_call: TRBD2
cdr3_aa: CASRPTGVAGGKETQYF
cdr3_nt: TGTGCCAGCAGACCTACTGGGGTAGCGGGAGGGAAAGAGACCCAGTACTTC

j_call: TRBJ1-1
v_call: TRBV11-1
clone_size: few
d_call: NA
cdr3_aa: CASSGLGPNTEAFF
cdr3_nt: TGTGCCAGCAGCGGTCTTGGGCCGAACACTGAAGCTTTCTTT

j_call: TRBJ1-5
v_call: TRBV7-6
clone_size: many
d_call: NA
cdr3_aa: CASSLMGGGSNQPQHF
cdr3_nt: TGTGCCAGCAGCTTAATGGGTGGTGGAAGCAATCAGCCCCAGCATTTT

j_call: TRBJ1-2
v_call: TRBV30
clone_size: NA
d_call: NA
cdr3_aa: CAWSARGDYGYTF
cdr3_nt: TGTGCCTGGAGTGCCAGGGGAGACTATGGCTACACCTTC

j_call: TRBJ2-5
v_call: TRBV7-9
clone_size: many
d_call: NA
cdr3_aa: CASSFMETQYF
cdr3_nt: TGTGCCAGCAGCTTCATGGAGACCCAGTACTTC

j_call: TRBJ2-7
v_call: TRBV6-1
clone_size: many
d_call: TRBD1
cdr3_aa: CASGRQGDEQYF
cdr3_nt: TGTGCCAGCGGTCGACAGGGGGACGAGCAGTACTTC

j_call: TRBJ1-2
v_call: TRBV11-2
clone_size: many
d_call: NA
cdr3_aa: CASSLLGGGYTF
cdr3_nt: TGTGCCAGCAGCCTCCTGGGGGGAGGCTACACCTTC

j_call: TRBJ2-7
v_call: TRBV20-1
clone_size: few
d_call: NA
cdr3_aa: CSASTRLREQYF
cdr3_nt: TGCAGTGCTAGTACTCGGTTGAGGGAGCAGTACTTC

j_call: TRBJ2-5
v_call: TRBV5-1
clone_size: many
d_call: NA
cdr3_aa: CASSLGSQETQYF
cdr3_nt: TGTGCCAGCAGCTTGGGAAGCCAAGAGACCCAGTACTTC

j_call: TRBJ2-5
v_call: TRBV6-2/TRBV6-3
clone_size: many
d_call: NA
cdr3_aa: CASSSTETQYF
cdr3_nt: TGTGCCAGCAGTTCCACGGAGACCCAGTACTTC

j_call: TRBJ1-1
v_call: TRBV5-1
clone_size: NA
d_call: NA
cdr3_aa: CASSLATTANTEAFF
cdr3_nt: TGCGCCAGCAGCTTGGCCACGACGGCGAACACTGAAGCTTTCTTT

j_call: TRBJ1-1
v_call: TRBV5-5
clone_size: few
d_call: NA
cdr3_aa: CASSLVLVQNTEAFF
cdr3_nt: TGTGCCAGCAGCTTGGTTCTCGTCCAGAACACTGAAGCTTTCTTT

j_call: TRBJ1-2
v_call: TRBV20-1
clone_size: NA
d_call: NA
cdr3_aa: CSPRVGISELTYGYTF
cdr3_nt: TGCAGTCCTAGAGTTGGTATATCGGAGCTAACTTATGGCTACACCTTC

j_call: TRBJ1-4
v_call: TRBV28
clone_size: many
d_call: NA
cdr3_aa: CASTSPAGENEKLFF
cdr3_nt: TGTGCCAGCACCTCTCCGGCAGGGGAAAATGAAAAACTGTTTTTT